This T cell receptor (beta chain) was sequenced in a study of OX40 agonist ivuxolimab in advanced cancers. Notes on the research overall: Ivuxolimab, which targeted the costimulatory receptor OX40 (CD134), was an agonistic, fully human IgG2 monoclonal antibody. Intravenous ivuxolimab was administered to patients every 2 weeks at six dose levels: 0.01, 0.1, 0.3, 1.5, 3 and 10 mg/kg. Among the approximately 50 dose-escalation patients, approximately 20 had hepatocellular carcinoma, 15 or so melanoma, 9 renal cell carcinoma and 9 head and neck cancer. The dose-escalation cohort was around 83% male with a mean age of around 64 years, ranging from roughly 23 to 79. Prior anti-PD-1, anti-PD-L1 or anti-CTLA-4 therapy was permitted, and 40% of dose-escalation patients had received checkpoint inhibitors. Partial responses occurred in three dose-escalation patients, of whom one had hepatocellular carcinoma and two had cutaneous melanoma. The purpose of peripheral TCRbeta sequencing was to test whether ivuxolimab changed TCR sequence diversity and led to clonal T-cell expansion. The paper describes the monotherapy dose-escalation part (N of about 57 patients) of the phase I trial of ivuxolimab.

A note on this clone: The target of this receptor is not known. No much larger clone is present one base from it, and per-base qualities are unavailable.

The study at large found these results: Low levels of normalized T-cell clonal expansion were also seen in some nonresponding patients. Partial responders in the 0.1-3.0 mg/kg groups had among the lowest normalized peripheral clonal expansion, especially among CD8+ T cells. Which antigens the clonally expanded peripheral T cells were specific for was not determined. After ivuxolimab, more expanded clones were found on average in CD8+ T cells than in CD4+ T cells. At doses of 0.1 to 3.0 mg/kg, clonal expansion of both CD4+ and CD8+ T cells in blood was seen between baseline and week 6.

Patients with a history of autoimmune disease or receiving systemic immunosuppression were excluded from the trial. Peripheral blood for TCR sequencing was collected from all dose cohorts at baseline, on cycle 4 day 1, and on cycle 7 day 1. The samples were taken from a phase I, first-in-human, multicenter, open-label dose-escalation trial of ivuxolimab. The trial enrolled adults with locally advanced or metastatic head and neck squamous cell, hepatocellular, melanoma or renal cell carcinoma. CD4+ and CD8+ T cells were sorted separately from peripheral blood before TCR sequencing. Genomic DNA was isolated from the sorted cells so that the TCRbeta CDR3 region could be sequenced. The immunoSEQ Assay was used to sequence the TCRbeta CDR3 regions. In its TCRdb copy, this immuneACCESS table keeps in-frame sequences only and misses some clones. Where compared with another copy, unresolved V genes explain less than half of these, and the others have no known cause. The table for this sample lists 53,000 or so clones; 84% of them were counted only once. In total, the top ten clones hold about 0.65% of the sample.

This TCR came from an adult with an advanced solid tumor such as melanoma, head and neck, liver or kidney cancer. The source was CD4+ or CD8+ T cells sorted from blood, collected in a trial of the OX40 agonist ivuxolimab.

The base sequence is TGCGCCAGCAGCTTGGGCAGGGGGCCTCTTAGGGAAGAAAAACTGTTTTTT. This translates into CASSLGRGPLREEKLFF. Recombination linked TRBV5-1 to TRBJ1-4; 8 bases in the junction line up with TRBD1. The CDR3 runs 17 amino acids, cysteine and phenylalanine included. Solely the CDR3 DNA is kept, with 51 bases framed from the first base. Per the germline V gene, SGHRS is the CDR1 and YFSETQ is the CDR2. Here V drops 0 bases and J drops 8 bases, and the junction holds 12 bases not matched to any gene. The entire variable domain, with the stretches around the CDR3 drawn from the reference TRBV5-1 and TRBJ1-4 proteins, is KAGVTQTPRYLIKTRGQQVTLSCSPISGHRSVSWYQQTPGQGLQFLFEYFSETQRNKGNFPGRFSGRQFSNSRSEMNVSTLELGDSALYLCASSLGRGPLREEKLFFGSGTQLSVL.